This T cell receptor beta chain is drawn from a study of T cells in women clearing cervical HPV infection. Whole-study findings and limits: Combining TCR richness with V gene abundances gave approximately 0.8 AUC.

The data were produced by immunoSEQ multiplex PCR, yet TCRdb's version contains in-frame clones alone and is incomplete. Its clone listing holds tens of thousands of clones. Note on this clone: Antigen unknown. Read data end 3 residues before the CDR3 end; the end is taken from the germline J gene.

This CDR3 has 12 residues. V was clipped by 6 bases and J by 4 bases, with 12 bases between them. Germline values: CDR1 SQVTM, CDR2 ANQGSEA. The chain couples TRBV29-1 to TRBJ1-2; D is possibly TRBD1 (5 bases). The source material was blood buffy coat. The origin of this receptor is a woman aged 18 to 75 with a cervical HPV16 infection that either progressed to CIN3+ or cleared (not recorded which). The covered CDR3 bases are TGCAGCGTCCTGCCAGGGTTCTATGGC. Protein sequence: CSVLPGFYG. The complete CDR3 reads CSVLPGFYGYTF.